The sequence of this TCR beta chain was determined in a study of Graves' ophthalmopathy and Graves' hyperthyroidism (dated by TCRdb to the late 2010s). A note on the overall study: Peripheral blood was collected at initial diagnosis, before any treatment. The study used TCR beta repertoire signatures to distinguish Graves' ophthalmopathy from Graves' hyperthyroidism and to predict progression to ophthalmopathy. In total, around 130 blood samples were TCR-sequenced: around 42 ophthalmopathy, around 75 hyperthyroidism and about 17 hyperthyroidism-to-ophthalmopathy patients. To explore V-J signatures distinguishing ophthalmopathy from hyperthyroidism, a discovery set of about a hundred patients (fewer than 45 ophthalmopathy, 55 to 60 stable hyperthyroidism) was enrolled. An independent validation cohort was composed of some 18 hyperthyroidism patients and 17 patients who later progressed from hyperthyroidism to ophthalmopathy. T-cell repertoires of thyroid tissue and blood were compared in over 5 hyperthyroidism patients. Following sampling, methimazole starting at 30 mg daily was administered to hyperthyroidism patients, and high-dose intravenous methylprednisolone was administered to ophthalmopathy patients. The 100 discovery patients were divided at random into training and test sets in a 7:3 ratio.

As regards this clonotype: Its antigen is currently not known. One base away there is no much larger clone; base qualities are not given.

Ophthalmopathy patients were characterized by moderately to severely active disease, a Clinical Activity Score of at least 3, a NOSPECS grade of at least 4, and a disease duration under 3 months. Anyone with other autoimmune diseases, uncontrolled infections, pregnancy or lactation was excluded from the study. Clinical symptoms, serum thyroxine, TRAb, thyroid ultrasound and orbital computed tomography formed the basis of the diagnosis. PBMCs were isolated from approximately 10 ml of fresh peripheral blood by Ficoll-Paque density gradient centrifugation. Total RNA was extracted with Trizol reagent and quality-checked on an Agilent 2100 Bioanalyzer. For repertoire sequencing, the TCR beta CDR3 regions were amplified from RNA transcripts. HTBI primers and the Qiagen OneStep RT-PCR kit were used in a first-round RT-PCR, which was followed by a second-round multiplex PCR, size selection and purification. The libraries underwent paired-end sequencing with 100 bp reads on an Illumina HiSeq2000. Turning to the authors' computational methods: SOAPnuke was used to process the reads, removing any read that contained adapters or uncalled bases, had a mean Phred below 15, or lacked an exact match to the constant primer or identifier. High-quality paired reads were merged with COPE v1.2.5. Clonotypes were defined as unique nucleotide sequences and were aligned to IMGT TRB V, D and J references using MiTCR v1.1. The analysis was limited to V-J combinations with a frequency above 0.0001, which together covered roughly 99% of repertoires. A TCR clonal expansion and chaos score per V-J combination was defined as the ratio of F50 clonal expansion to chaos observed in the TCRdist matrix. Welch's t-statistics and random forest were used to reduce the features to about a dozen V-J combinations, which were then used as input to a naive Bayes classifier. The similarity between thyroid and blood repertoires was quantified using the Morisita-Horn index. The public reads were run again by TCRdb, first through fastp at Q25 and then through MiXCR, and only productive beta chains were kept. Rows are combined by CDR3 protein, so each entry shows the most common genes and DNA. The V and J calls shown here were made by TCRdb, not taken from the authors' results. In all, the sample holds about 200,000 distinct CDR3 sequences, and 25% to 30% of those were seen once. Of the sample, 8.5% to 9.5% falls within the top ten clones.

The paper as a whole reports these results and caveats: In cross-validation, the 13-signature model distinguished ophthalmopathy from stable hyperthyroidism with 85% to 90% sensitivity and approximately 81% specificity, and in the test set the corresponding values were around 78% and 73%. In validation, the model predicted ophthalmopathy progression with over 60% sensitivity and approximately 78% specificity; around twelve predicted patients were CT-confirmed with GO in a median of approximately 6.5 months. Sample size was not predetermined statistically, and investigators were not blinded to group allocation. Among expanded thyroid clonotypes with frequency above 0.001, most also showed up in blood, which suggests that blood repertoires may reflect the thyroid immune response.

Taken from the germline V gene, the CDR1 and CDR2 loops are MNHEY and SVGEGT. Including cysteine and phenylalanine, the CDR3 has 18 amino acids. Only CDR3 DNA remains: 54 bases, in frame from the first base. V lost 0 bases and J lost 4 bases, and the count of bases not matched to a germline gene is 7. Sequencing used peripheral blood. The chain is assembled from TRBV6-2 or TRBV6-3 and TRBJ2-2; 11 bases in the middle match TRBD2. The source is a man in his forties or fifties with Graves' ophthalmopathy. Donor details come from another sample of the same person, matched by shared clones. The CDR3 protein: CASSYSGGTSGATGELFF. The sequenced DNA: TGTGCCAGCAGTTACTCAGGCGGGACTAGCGGCGCCACCGGGGAGCTGTTTTTT.